The 21 T cell receptor beta chains below all came from one sample that was sequenced in a study of shared clonotypes between healthy human individuals. Profiling relied on immunoSEQ multiplex PCR, and the TCRdb table lists in-frame clones only, not all of them. The repertoire holds about 1.5 million clones, with approximately 98% as singletons. The sequenced sample consisted of naive CD4+ T cells sorted from blood. Subset: CD45RA+ positively selected. The receptors shown here come from a man aged 25-45 years in good health.

The chain recombines TRBV5-4 with TRBJ2-3; D unclear. V was shortened by 4 bases and J by 2 bases, with 5 bases between the two germline ends. Germline CDR1 and CDR2: SGHNT and YYREEE (reference sequence). This CDR3 contains 12 residues. In DNA form, the CDR3 reads TGTGCCAGCAGCGGGAACACAGATACGCAGTATTTT. This codes for CASSGNTDTQYF.

The chain uses TRBV28 and TRBJ2-1; possible D gene TRBD2, 5 bases. V lost 6 bases and J 0 bases, leaving 15 bases between the germline ends. Germline CDR1 MDHEN, CDR2 SYDVKM. The CDR3 runs 16 residues. The CDR3 spells CASRRKSGVSYNEQFF. The CDR3 DNA reads as TGTGCCAGCAGACGTAAGAGCGGTGTCTCCTACAATGAGCAGTTCTTC. Drawing the rest from reference TRBV28 and TRBJ2-1, the complete variable domain is DVKVTQSSRYLVKRTGEKVFLECVQDMDHENMFWYRQDPGLGLRLIYFSYDVKMKEKGDIPEGYSVSREKKERFSLILESASTNQTSMYLCASRRKSGVSYNEQFFGPGTRLTVL.

V gene TRBV27 combines with J gene TRBJ2-7; 8 positions agree with TRBD1. V shed 6 bases, J shed 6 bases, and the junction held 10 bases outside the gene matches. The CDR3 spans 14 residues. Germline CDR1 and CDR2: MNHEY and SMNVEV (reference sequence). The CDR3: CASRGDRWAGEQYF. CDR3 in DNA: TGTGCCAGCAGAGGGGACAGGTGGGCTGGCGAGCAGTACTTC.

This rearrangement joins TRBV15 to TRBJ2-5; 13 bases align to TRBD2. Germline V gene data show CDR1 as LNHNV and CDR2 as YYDKDF (reference sequence). The CDR3 runs to 18 residues. The trim removed 3 bases at V and 7 bases at J, leaving 14 bases unmatched. This CDR3 is CATSRMGLAGMENGTQYF. For the CDR3, the DNA is TGTGCCACCAGCAGGATGGGACTAGCGGGAATGGAAAACGGGACCCAGTACTTC.

The V call is TRBV10-1, the J call TRBJ2-2, with no clear D. The CDR3 runs to 13 residues. The germline gives CDR1 WNHNN, CDR2 SYGVQD (reference sequence). Trimming pared 7 bases from V and 6 bases from J, leaving 12 bases between. The CDR3 here is CASTRTVSGELFF. In DNA form, the CDR3 reads TGCGCCAGCACGCGAACAGTCTCCGGGGAGCTGTTTTTT.

Concerning this clone: Other DNA sequences in this specimen translate into the identical CDR3. The J gene is TRBJ1-5, the V gene TRBV29-1; perhaps TRBD1 as D (6 bases). V lost 2 bases, J lost 7 bases, and 12 bases lay in between. Looked up from germline, CDR1 is SQVTM and CDR2 is ANQGSEA. This CDR3 comprises 13 residues. The CDR3 here is CSVEYRVGQPQHF. In DNA form, the CDR3 reads TGCAGCGTTGAATACAGGGTAGGACAGCCCCAGCATTTT.

The CDR3 loop is CATSRDSQQGNEQFF. The CDR3 nucleotides are TGTGCCACCAGCAGAGATTCGCAACAGGGAAATGAGCAGTTCTTC. This sequence joins TRBV15 and TRBJ2-1; D might be TRBD1 (6 bases). The V gene's germline CDR1 is LNHNV and CDR2 YYDKDF (reference sequence). V lost 0 bases to trimming and J lost 7 bases, with 13 bases between them. The CDR3 covers 15 residues.

J is TRBJ2-2 and V is TRBV5-1; no clear D. The germline CDR1 and CDR2 sequences are SGHRS and YFSETQ. The CDR3 is 15 amino acids. V lost 3 bases and J lost 6, with 15 bases in between. CDR3 amino acids: CASSSHKTSPGELFF. CDR3 DNA sequence: TGCGCCAGCAGCTCCCATAAAACAAGTCCCGGGGAGCTGTTTTTT.

The J gene is TRBJ2-7, the V gene TRBV14; D unresolved. Germline CDR1 SGHDN, CDR2 FVKESK. Deletions cut 4 bases from V and 9 bases from J, with 19 bases between. CDR3 size: 14 residues. The CDR3 DNA follows: TGTGCCAGCAGCCCTCGTCCGGGTTACCACGGGCAGTACTTC. Translating gives CASSPRPGYHGQYF.

The chain joins TRBV5-1 to TRBJ2-3; 10 nucleotides line up with TRBD2. This CDR3 contains 17 residues. V lost 0 bases, J lost 2 bases, and 6 bases stayed unmatched. Germline CDR1 SGHRS, CDR2 YFSETQ. CDR3 in amino acids: CASSLGGTSVATDTQYF. CDR3 bases: TGCGCCAGCAGCTTGGGAGGGACTAGCGTGGCCACAGATACGCAGTATTTT.

This clone has only one observation. This rearrangement joins TRBV7-2 to TRBJ1-1; no definite D call. Germline assignment: CDR1 SGHTA and CDR2 FQGNSA. This CDR3 region has 15 residues. V lost 5 bases to trimming and J lost 6 bases, with 19 bases between them. For the CDR3, the DNA is TGTGCCAGCAGCCCATCACGAGGGAGGGTCTCTGAAGCTTTCTTT. Its translation: CASSPSRGRVSEAFF.

The V call is TRBV7-3, the J call TRBJ2-1; D ambiguous. Germline CDR1 and CDR2: SGHTA and FQGTGA. The CDR3 is 16 amino acids. Trimming left V 0 bases short and J 4 bases short, with 13 bases between. The CDR3 sequence is CASSLTLHQPYNEQFF. CDR3 DNA: TGTGCCAGCAGCTTAACACTACATCAACCTTACAATGAGCAGTTCTTC.

The chain employs TRBV19 and TRBJ1-2; a weak D match, TRBD1 (5 bases). V dropped 7 bases and J dropped 1 base, with 13 bases sitting between them. CDR1 LNHDA and CDR2 SQIVND come from the germline V gene (reference sequence). CDR3 length equals 14 residues. CDR3 sequence reads: CASTLWGYNYGYTF. In DNA form, the CDR3 reads TGTGCCAGTACCCTGTGGGGGTATAACTATGGCTACACCTTC.

The V call is TRBV5-4, the J call TRBJ2-6; 8 bases agree with TRBD1. CDR1 is SGHNT, CDR2 YYREEE, per germline (reference sequence). J gave up 0 bases and V 4 bases, and 9 bases lay outside the gene matches. The CDR3 is 18 residues long. Here the CDR3 reads CASSHDRGSFSGANVLTF. The DNA of the CDR3 is TGTGCCAGCAGCCACGACAGGGGTAGTTTCTCTGGGGCCAACGTCCTGACTTTC.

The chain joins TRBV5-4 to TRBJ2-1; TRBD2 agrees at 10 bases. V trimming: 4 bases; J trimming: 6 bases; junction bases outside the gene matches: 10. Germline CDR1 reads SGHNT; CDR2 reads YYREEE (reference sequence). CDR3 length: 16 residues. The CDR3 bases are TGTGCCAGCAGCACCTTGGGTAGCGGGAGGATCAATGAGCAGTTCTTC. This sequence encodes CASSTLGSGRINEQFF.

J is TRBJ2-3 and V is TRBV7-2, with 7 bases identical to TRBD2. This CDR3 comprises 14 residues. The V segment lost 5 bases and the J segment 4 bases; nucleotides outside the gene matches: 6. The germline CDR1 and CDR2 sequences are SGHTA and FQGNSA. The CDR3 reads CASSMTSFADTQYF. CDR3 bases: TGTGCCAGCAGCATGACTAGCTTCGCAGATACGCAGTATTTT.

The V call is TRBV10-2, the J call TRBJ1-2; 8 bases map to TRBD1. In germline, CDR1 is WSHSY, CDR2 SAAADI. The CDR3 sequence is 14 residues long. V trimming: 6 bases; J trimming: 7 bases; junction bases outside the gene matches: 10. DNA for the CDR3: TGCGCCAGCAGGGACAGGGACCAAAGGGGTGGCTACACCTTC. Translation gives CASRDRDQRGGYTF.

The chain joins TRBV5-4 to TRBJ1-2; 8 nucleotides match TRBD1. CDR1 SGHNT and CDR2 YYREEE come from the germline V gene (reference sequence). V lost 4 bases, J lost 4 bases, and 9 bases stayed unmatched. The CDR3 spans 15 residues. The CDR3 sequence is CASSPRTGLAYGYTF. In DNA form, the CDR3 reads TGTGCCAGCAGCCCTAGGACAGGGTTGGCCTATGGCTACACCTTC.

The chain combines TRBV7-9 with TRBJ2-5, with D perhaps TRBD1 (6 bases). The CDR3 runs 14 residues. Germline V gene data show CDR1 as SEHNR and CDR2 as FQNEAQ (reference sequence). Trimming took off 1 base at V and 5 bases at J, with 11 bases between the two ends. CDR3 sequence reads: CASSLGQEGETQYF. The CDR3 DNA reads TGTGCCAGCAGCTTAGGACAGGAAGGGGAGACCCAGTACTTC.

This clone was seen only once. The same CDR3 is also encoded by other DNA sequences in this sample. The chain links TRBV15 to TRBJ2-7, with D possibly being TRBD1 (6 bases). CDR1 is LNHNV and CDR2 is YYDKDF in the germline V gene (reference sequence). The CDR3 is made up of 13 amino acids. V was shortened by 1 base and J by 4 bases, with 8 bases between the two germline ends. The chain's CDR3 is CATSRGRGYEQYF. The CDR3 DNA reads as TGTGCCACCAGCAGAGGTAGGGGGTACGAGCAGTACTTC.

This chain links TRBV5-4 with TRBJ2-5, with no clear D. Germline loops: CDR1 SGHNT, CDR2 YYREEE (reference sequence). The CDR3 has 13 residues. V lost 6 bases and J 2 bases, leaving 11 bases between the germline ends. The CDR3 nucleotides read TGTGCCAGCATGGGCGGTATACAAGAGACCCAGTACTTC. This encodes CASMGGIQETQYF. Drawing the rest from reference TRBV5-4 and TRBJ2-5, the complete variable domain is ETGVTQSPTHLIKTRGQQVTLRCSSQSGHNTVSWYQQALGQGPQFIFQYYREEENGRGNFPPRFSGLQFPNYSSELNVNALELDDSALYLCASMGGIQETQYFGPGTRLLVL.